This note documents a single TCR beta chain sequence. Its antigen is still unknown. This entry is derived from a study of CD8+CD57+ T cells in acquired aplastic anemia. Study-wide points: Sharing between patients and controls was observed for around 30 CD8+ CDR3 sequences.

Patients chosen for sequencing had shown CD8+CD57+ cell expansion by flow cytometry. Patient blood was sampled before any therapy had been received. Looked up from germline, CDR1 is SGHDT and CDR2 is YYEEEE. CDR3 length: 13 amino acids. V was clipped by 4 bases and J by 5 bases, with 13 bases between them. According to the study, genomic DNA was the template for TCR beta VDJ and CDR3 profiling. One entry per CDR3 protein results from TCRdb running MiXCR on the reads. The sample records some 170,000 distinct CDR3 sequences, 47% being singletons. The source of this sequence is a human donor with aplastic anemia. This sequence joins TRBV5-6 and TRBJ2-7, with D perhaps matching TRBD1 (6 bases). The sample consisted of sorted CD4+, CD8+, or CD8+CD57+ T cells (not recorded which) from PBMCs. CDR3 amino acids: CASSIGQRDEQYF. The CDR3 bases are TGTGCCAGCAGCATAGGACAGAGAGACGAGCAGTACTTC.